Sequencing of this TCR beta chain was carried out in a study of identical twins (dated by TCRdb to about 2016). For the wider study: TCR alpha and beta repertoires from monozygotic twins, unrelated adults of various ages and cord blood were deep-sequenced to test whether fetal clonotypes persist. Replicate twin experiments were performed at different times using different library preparation protocols to rule out contamination. The full study reports these points: Because the same donors could not be followed over many years, the conclusions depended on cross-sectional statistical analysis. In monozygotic twins, out-of-frame TCR alpha sharing was systematically underestimated by recombination models, although the models agreed with sharing between unrelated individuals. In beta out-of-frame sequences, excess twin sharing was weaker, because having fewer shared sequences lowered the signal-to-noise ratio. Fewer insertions were carried by abundant cord blood beta clonotypes; a weaker similar trend was observed in young adult naive repertoires, while no such trend was observed in memory repertoires. Invariant T cells such as MAIT and iNKT could partly confound zero-insertion analyses, though diverse VJ usage argued against this for most clonotypes. Compared with coincidental sharing between unrelated individuals, out-of-frame TCR alpha sequences shared between twins showed an excess of sequences with low generation probability.

Of note for this clonotype: The clone's antigen remains unknown. There are no base qualities to consult, and no much larger clone falls within one base.

Library preparation employed 5' RACE. The data were produced on an Illumina HiSeq 2000. Template switching added a universal primer binding site, and the final cDNA carried a unique molecular identifier that allowed TCR cDNA molecules to be counted accurately. First-strand cDNA for TCR alpha and beta chains was synthesized from specific primers in the conserved constant-segment region. Each cDNA library was double barcoded, with a SMART-Mk sample barcode plus Illumina barcodes, to control for contamination. TruSeq adapter sequences along with Illumina sample barcodes were introduced in two successive PCR steps. The Illumina HiSeq platform was used with custom primers to sequence TCR alpha and beta cDNA libraries. The authors' pipeline ran thus. MiGEC was used to process raw reads and extract unique molecular identifiers, and MiXCR was used to find CDR3 positions. For each individual, recombination models were inferred using an EM algorithm with the repgenHMM and IGoR tools. The tcR package in R was used for shared clonotype analysis, with sharing normalized by the product of cloneset sizes. To study raw recombination without the effects of thymic and clonal selection, out-of-frame nonproductive sequences were analyzed. TCRdb itself trimmed the public reads at Q25 with fastp, ran MiXCR and retained productive beta chains. Identical CDR3 proteins give one entry, which carries the most common genes and DNA. TCRdb, not the authors, supplied the V and J calls. The sample table holds 500,000 to 550,000 distinct CDR3 sequences, of which approximately 22% were seen once. 0.8% to 1% of the sample is taken by the ten largest.

The germline V gene supplies CDR1 SGHNT and CDR2 YENEEA. V loses 0 bases at its end and J loses 3 bases; junction bases beyond the gene matches: 5. The CDR3 starts with the cysteine, ends with the phenylalanine, and has 17 residues. Only the CDR3 portion is preserved as DNA: 51 bases, with reading frame beginning at the first base. Every donor was a healthy Caucasian. Three pairs of female monozygotic twins, all aged roughly 18 to 29 years, were included in the twin cohort. Positive isolation kits from Invitrogen were used to isolate the CD4+ and CD8+ T cell populations. This sample was shared with a second study, whose subject was T cells expressing NK-cell markers. The second source states: Three sorted T-cell subsets (CD3+CD56+NKG2C+, CD3+CD56+NKG2C- and CD3+CD56-NKG2C+) from fewer than 10 donors had their TCR beta-chain repertoires profiled. Among the eight sequenced donors, only one was HCMV-seronegative, while the other seven were HCMV-seropositive. To restrict sorting to alphabetaTCR-expressing T cells, an anti-gammadeltaTCR antibody was added in several experiments. For several donors, the dominant CD3+CD56+NKG2C+ clonotypes were among the top 10 CD8+ clonotypes and accounted for 1.0-7.0% of CD8+ T cells. Those dominant clonotypes were again the most abundant among CD3+CD56-NKG2C+ cells in a handful of donors, at roughly 28.3-65%. Whether the expanded NKG2C-expressing T cell clones were specific for HCMV antigens remained unclear. The eight sequenced donors were randomly selected healthy volunteers, three men and five women. HCMV-specific IgG was detected in serum with a commercial ELISA kit to determine HCMV serostatus. MIGEC was used to demultiplex reads and group reads by UMI, and MiTCR was used to assemble and quantify clonotypes. To exclude erroneous sequences, any TCR cDNA sequence not supported by at least two reads was discarded. Downstream repertoire analysis used the tcR package, and clonotypes were matched across fractions by CDR3 nucleotide sequence plus V segment. Antigen specificity was annotated against VDJdb with VDJmatch, allowing one amino acid substitution in CDR3.

The sequence was obtained from a woman aged 18 to 35 in good health. The rearrangement combines TRBV11-3 with TRBJ2-1; TRBD2 matches 10 bases in the middle. The sequencing sample was made of CD4+ T cells sorted from blood. The nucleotide sequence reads TGTGCCAGCAGCTTAGATCTCGAGCGGGGGGGCTACAATGAGCAGTTCTTC. Translated, it reads CASSLDLERGGYNEQFF.